This T cell receptor beta chain was documented in a study of control samples from healthy donors and cancer patients. Germline CDR1 and CDR2: GTSNPN and SVGIG (reference sequence). Trimming removed 1 base from V and 8 bases from J, with 14 bases in between. The CDR3 has 13 amino acids. Profiled with immunoSEQ multiplex PCR; TCRdb holds only in-frame clones, not every one. The sample has some 140,000 clones, about 94% seen once. Sequenced sample: blood. The rearrangement joins TRBV30 to TRBJ1-2; D gene ambiguous. This TCR came from a man aged 40-49 years in good health. The CDR3, as DNA: TGTGCCTGGAGTGGGGGTCCCGTTAGGGGCTACACCTTC. This gives the protein CAWSGGPVRGYTF.